This T cell receptor beta chain was captured in a study of beta chain features in type 1 diabetes (dated by TCRdb to 2016 to 2019). Regarding the research as a whole: Patients and healthy donors did not differ in mean age, gender distribution, total cell number or subset yield. A total of 85 million to 140 million sorted cells were examined across all samples, and a strong correlation was observed between cell number per subset and RNA yield. The study compared TCRB repertoires of sorted circulating CD4+ T cell subsets between recently diagnosed type 1 diabetes patients and matched healthy donors. Whereas all 30 or so donors provided naive and central memory subsets, regulatory and stem cell-like memory subsets were isolated from just 8 patients and roughly 8 healthy donors.

Each donor gave one peripheral blood draw, averaging around 0.11 L, which was collected into heparinised tubes. Using a panel that included CD45RO, CCR7, CD25, CD127, CD95 and CD27, naive, central memory, regulatory and stem cell-like memory CD4+ T cells were sorted on a BD FACSAria II. All sorted populations exceeded 95% purity. PBMCs were isolated immediately by Lymphoprep density gradient centrifugation and stained directly without culture. To minimize batch effects, samples were stained and sorted in pairs, one healthy donor with one patient per experiment. The entire isolated RNA was reverse transcribed using the High Capacity cDNA Reverse Transcription Kit, and thus expressed TCRB transcripts were sequenced. Deep immunoSEQ sequencing was applied to naive, central memory and regulatory T cell samples, giving an average of roughly 3.5 million total reads per sample. Sorted cells were lysed in RLT buffer, and RNA was extracted using DNase-treated RNeasy Micro or Mini kits according to cell number. To prevent cross-contamination, every cell subset was processed on its own, while patient and healthy donor samples were processed together. TCRB sequences were amplified from cDNA with the immunoSEQ multiplex PCR, producing 87-bp fragments spanning the CDR3 region. Sequencing of the amplicons was done on the Illumina HiSeq platform. As for how the authors treated the data: PCR bias was computationally corrected using synthetic template baselines, reads within Hamming distance 2 were collapsed, and singletons that could not be merged were discarded. Reads were aligned against IMGT to assign V, D and J genes, CDR3 length and insertions or deletions at six rearrangement sites. Clonotype counts were normalized to sorted cell number within each subset before computing true diversity and Gini coefficients with the tcR R package. Repertoire sharing was quantified using the overlap coefficient calculated on TCRB nucleotide sequences. The source is immuneACCESS, and TCRdb retained only in-frame sequences with V and J called. Part of the clones is not carried over; for the studies checked, unresolved V genes explain less than half of this, and the remainder is unexplained. V, J and clone size are those of that table, while D and trimming were read from the DNA. This sample is represented by 250,000 to 400,000 clones; less than 15% of them were singletons. The ten largest clones take up about 6.7% of the sample.

The CDR3 runs 15 amino acids, cysteine and phenylalanine included. CDR3 DNA is the only sequence kept; it has 45 bases, read in frame from the first base. At the junction V is shortened by 10 bases and J by 4 bases, with 20 bases in between. For CDR1 and CDR2, the germline V gene lists SNHLY and FYNNEI. Paper-wide results and their limitations: PCR might favor shorter templates, but patient and control samples were amplified and corrected together, so any skew would affect both groups equally. Sequencing cDNA rather than genomic DNA could over-represent highly expressing activated cells, although activation and CD3 levels did not differ between groups. At VDJ recombination sites, type 1 diabetes patients had fewer insertions and more deleted nucleotides, which implies abnormalities in thymic rearrangement. Type 1 diabetes patients showed a moderate but significant shortening of TCRB CDR3 length in all four CD4+ subsets. Naive, central memory and regulatory TCRB repertoires appeared to be more similar among patients than among healthy donors. Because the HLA sub-analyses included only small numbers of individuals, any influence of HLA type on TCRB rearrangement was left unresolved.

This clone has only a few counts. The antigen this receptor binds is unknown. Base qualities are not provided; no much larger clone lies one nucleotide away. The material sequenced was central memory CD4+ T cells from blood. This TCR was recovered from a man aged 25 to 45 in good health. This sequence uses TRBV2 and TRBJ2-1; the D gene is tentatively TRBD1 or TRBD2, each matching 8 bases. The CDR3 region: CATRQGAGGYNEQFF. The nucleotide sequence is given as TGTGCCACCCGGCAGGGGGCGGGGGGTTACAATGAGCAGTTCTTC. The CDR3, completed at both ends by the reference TRBV2 and TRBJ2-1 genes, gives the full variable domain EPEVTQTPSHQVTQMGQEVILRCVPISNHLYFYWYRQILGQKVEFLVSFYNNEISEKSEIFDDQFSVERPDGSNFTLKIRSTKLEDSAMYFCATRQGAGGYNEQFFGPGTRLTVL.